A selection of T cell receptor beta chains follows, all from one sample in a study of T cell repertoires in cytomegalovirus infection. No antigen has been identified for these receptors. TCRdb called the reads again in MiXCR, with one record for every CDR3 protein. The sample lists around 430,000 distinct CDR3 sequences, about 42% seen once, with about 39% in the top ten. This sample comprised cultured PBMCs, obtained from culture after CMV antigen stimulation. The receptors originated from a human donor in good health (CMV status not recorded). Some clones in this sample may be carry-over from other donors' samples. Both conserved end residues are part of each CDR3. Each record gives: CDR3 protein, CDR3 DNA, V gene, D gene, CDR3 length, clone size, J gene. D genes are given only for firm matches. The listing skips clone size in some rows; elsewhere it reads once, few, many or a size class.

CASSPGLPHYEQYF | TGTGCCAGCAGTCCGGGCCTACCACACTACGAGCAGTACTTC | TRBV28 | . | 14 | . | TRBJ2-7
CASSPGTEMYNEQFF | TGTGCCAGCAGTCCCGGGACAGAGATGTACAATGAGCAGTTCTTC | TRBV27 | TRBD1 | 15 | . | TRBJ2-1
CASGYGRAYEQYF | TGTGCCAGTGGGTACGGGAGGGCCTACGAGCAGTACTTC | TRBV27 | TRBD2 | 13 | . | TRBJ2-7
CASNSGGTGELFF | TGTGCCAGCAATTCGGGAGGGACCGGGGAGCTGTTTTTT | TRBV27 | TRBD2 | 13 | . | TRBJ2-2
CASSDSSGTGRLQPQHF | TGTGCCAGCAGTGACTCGTCAGGGACAGGGAGGCTCCAGCCCCAGCATTTT | TRBV6-4 | TRBD1 | 17 | . | TRBJ1-5
CASSLVEKGQGAYEQYF | TGTGCCAGCAGCTTAGTTGAAAAGGGACAGGGGGCCTACGAGCAGTACTTC | TRBV7-3 | TRBD1 | 17 | once | TRBJ2-7
CASSFGSEKLFF | TGTGCCAGCAGCTTTGGTAGTGAAAAACTGTTTTTT | TRBV7-2 | . | 12 | few | TRBJ1-4
CASSLDRPRRGGNNEQFF | TGTGCCAGCAGCTTAGATCGGCCTAGGCGAGGTGGGAACAATGAGCAGTTCTTC | TRBV7-2 | . | 18 | many | TRBJ2-1
CASSTNRGARTDTQYF | TGTGCCAGCAGCACGAACCGGGGTGCCCGCACAGATACGCAGTATTTT | TRBV5-4 | . | 16 | . | TRBJ2-3
CASRATGANVLTF | TGTGCCAGCAGGGCGACTGGGGCCAACGTCCTGACTTTC | TRBV7-2 | . | 13 | . | TRBJ2-6
CASSQVGVGNEQFF | TGCGCCAGCAGCCAAGTTGGGGTTGGTAATGAGCAGTTCTTC | TRBV4-1 | . | 14 | . | TRBJ2-1
CASSLAGRAGYEQYF | TGTGCCAGCAGCTTAGCGGGGAGGGCCGGCTACGAGCAGTACTTC | TRBV7-2 | TRBD2 | 15 | few | TRBJ2-7
CASRGAGAQETQYF | TGTGCCAGCAGAGGAGCGGGGGCCCAAGAGACCCAGTACTTC | TRBV6-5 | TRBD2 | 14 | . | TRBJ2-5
CASSMDRAEFTEAFF | TGTGCCAGCTCCATGGACAGGGCCGAGTTCACTGAAGCTTTCTTT | TRBV18 | TRBD1 | 15 | . | TRBJ1-1
CASSQGQGRIGNQPQHF | TGCGCCAGCAGCCAAGGCCAGGGAAGGATTGGCAATCAGCCCCAGCATTTT | TRBV4-3 | . | 17 | few | TRBJ1-5
CASSAGRLAIPAAKYF | TGTGCCAGCAGCGCCGGGAGACTAGCGATCCCGGCGGCGAAGTACTTC | TRBV7-8 | TRBD2 | 16 | . | TRBJ2-7
CASSPGYGRGNQPQHF | TGTGCCAGCAGCCCCGGTTACGGCAGGGGCAATCAGCCCCAGCATTTT | TRBV6-2/TRBV6-3 | . | 16 | . | TRBJ1-5
CASSPWARGDTFF | TGTGCCAGCAGCCCATGGGCGCGAGGGGATACTTTCTTT | TRBV7-6 | . | 13 | few | TRBJ1-1
CASSGNRELGYEQYF | TGTGCCAGCAGCGGCAACAGGGAATTAGGCTACGAGCAGTACTTC | TRBV7-8 | . | 15 | . | TRBJ2-7
CARSPIRGRELHEQYF | TGTGCCCGCAGCCCCATTCGAGGCAGGGAATTACACGAGCAGTACTTC | TRBV7-9 | . | 16 | . | TRBJ2-7
CASSGGPRRRETQYF | TGTGCCAGCAGCGGTGGACCCCGAAGGAGGGAGACCCAGTACTTC | TRBV7-6 | . | 15 | . | TRBJ2-5
CASRRRGNTEAFF | TGTGCCAGCAGACGCCGGGGGAACACTGAAGCTTTCTTT | TRBV7-8 | . | 13 | few | TRBJ1-1
CASTVSGGAGDEQFF | TGCGCCAGCACAGTTAGCGGGGGGGCCGGGGATGAGCAGTTCTTC | TRBV5-1 | TRBD2 | 15 | once | TRBJ2-1
CASSPSYGTNEKLFF | TGTGCCAGCAGCCCCTCGTACGGGACTAATGAAAAACTGTTTTTT | TRBV7-9 | . | 15 | . | TRBJ1-4
CASSTGLGIQETQYF | TGTGCCAGCAGCACCGGTTTGGGGATCCAAGAGACCCAGTACTTC | TRBV7-2 | . | 15 | . | TRBJ2-5
CSARDPRGDQPQHF | TGCAGTGCTAGAGACCCCAGGGGGGATCAGCCCCAGCATTTT | TRBV20-1 | TRBD1 | 14 | . | TRBJ1-5
CASSLQGGSNQPQHF | TGTGCCAGCAGCTTACAGGGGGGGAGCAATCAGCCCCAGCATTTT | TRBV7-2 | TRBD1 | 15 | many | TRBJ1-5
CASSSGHNGPNRF | TGTGCCAGCAGCTCGGGACATAATGGCCCCAACCGATTC | TRBV5-3 | . | 13 | once | TRBJ2-7
CASRREGPYEQYF | TGTGCCAGTCGAAGGGAGGGTCCCTACGAGCAGTACTTC | TRBV7-6 | TRBD2 | 13 | . | TRBJ2-7
CASSEGDRVPQPQHF | TGTGCCAGCAGTGAAGGCGATAGGGTACCCCAGCCCCAGCATTTT | TRBV2 | . | 15 | . | TRBJ1-5
CASSLKWTNTEAFF | TGTGCCAGCAGCTTAAAATGGACGAACACTGAAGCTTTCTTT | TRBV7-2 | . | 14 | few | TRBJ1-1
CASSPTGYYNEQFF | TGTGCCAGTAGCCCGACAGGTTACTACAATGAGCAGTTCTTC | TRBV19 | . | 14 | . | TRBJ2-1
CASSYGTGIGNQPQHF | TGTGCCAGCAGCTATGGGACAGGGATTGGAAATCAGCCCCAGCATTTT | TRBV7-2 | TRBD1 | 16 | many | TRBJ1-5
CASSLVKGRADTQYF | TGTGCCAGCAGCTTAGTCAAGGGTCGGGCAGATACGCAGTATTTT | TRBV7-6 | . | 15 | few | TRBJ2-3
CASSVGRPGHQPQHF | TGTGCCAGCAGCGTGGGACGGCCTGGGCATCAGCCCCAGCATTTT | TRBV13 | . | 15 | . | TRBJ1-5
CASSFFSRGGGETQYF | TGTGCCAGCAGCTTTTTCAGTAGGGGTGGGGGGGAGACCCAGTACTTC | TRBV7-2 | . | 16 | . | TRBJ2-5
CATSKGVGQPQHF | TGTGCCACCAGTAAGGGAGTAGGTCAGCCCCAGCATTTT | TRBV15 | . | 13 | few | TRBJ1-5
CASSLERGAGYTF | TGTGCCAGCAGCTTAGAACGGGGGGCTGGCTACACCTTC | TRBV7-2 | . | 13 | few | TRBJ1-2
CASSFGGGVGTDTQYF | TGTGCCAGCAGTTTCGGCGGGGGGGTTGGCACAGATACGCAGTATTTT | TRBV6-5 | TRBD2 | 16 | . | TRBJ2-3
CASSDRGRAEAFF | TGTGCCAGCAGCGACAGGGGCCGAGCTGAAGCTTTCTTT | TRBV6-1 | TRBD1 | 13 | . | TRBJ1-1
CASSQVRTTDTQYF | TGCGCCAGCAGCCAAGTCCGGACCACAGATACGCAGTATTTT | TRBV4-3 | . | 14 | once | TRBJ2-3
CASSIGGVAQYF | TGTGCCAGCAGTATTGGGGGCGTCGCTCAGTATTTT | TRBV12-3/TRBV12-4 | . | 12 | . | TRBJ2-3
CASSLRSGEPRNNEQFF | TGTGCCAGCAGCTTGCGCTCCGGGGAACCGAGAAACAATGAGCAGTTCTTC | TRBV5-4 | . | 17 | once | TRBJ2-1
CASSSGHRNEKLFF | TGCGCCAGCAGCTCGGGACACCGTAATGAAAAACTGTTTTTT | TRBV5-1 | . | 14 | . | TRBJ1-4
CASSLDDRPPLENSGNTIYF | TGTGCCAGCAGCTTAGATGACAGGCCCCCTTTGGAAAACTCTGGAAACACCATATATTTT | TRBV7-2 | . | 20 | many | TRBJ1-3
CASSPYHNEQFF | TGTGCCAGCAGCCCCTACCACAATGAGCAGTTCTTC | TRBV7-8 | . | 12 | few | TRBJ2-1
CASSAGTGGSKSYGYTF | TGTGCCAGCAGTGCCGGGACAGGGGGCTCAAAGTCCTATGGCTACACCTTC | TRBV6-1 | TRBD1 | 17 | . | TRBJ1-2
CASSLNSGNSYEQYF | TGTGCCAGCAGCTTGAACAGCGGGAACTCCTACGAGCAGTACTTC | TRBV7-6 | TRBD2 | 15 | few | TRBJ2-7
CASSTGQLDNEQFF | TGCGCCAGCAGTACAGGACAGCTAGACAATGAGCAGTTCTTC | TRBV5-1 | . | 14 | . | TRBJ2-1
CASSLLGGPNNEQFF | TGTGCCAGCAGCTTACTAGGAGGGCCGAACAATGAGCAGTTCTTC | TRBV7-9 | . | 15 | . | TRBJ2-1
CASSQDWGLGTEAFF | TGCGCCAGCAGCCAAGATTGGGGCCTCGGAACTGAAGCTTTCTTT | TRBV4-3 | . | 15 | . | TRBJ1-1
CASGLLRDSNIVTGELFF | TGTGCTAGTGGTTTGCTCCGGGACTCCAACATCGTCACCGGGGAGCTGTTTTTT | TRBV12-5 | . | 18 | . | TRBJ2-2
CASSVVSEGEQFF | TGTGCCAGCAGCGTAGTTAGTGAGGGTGAGCAGTTCTTC | TRBV9 | . | 13 | . | TRBJ2-1